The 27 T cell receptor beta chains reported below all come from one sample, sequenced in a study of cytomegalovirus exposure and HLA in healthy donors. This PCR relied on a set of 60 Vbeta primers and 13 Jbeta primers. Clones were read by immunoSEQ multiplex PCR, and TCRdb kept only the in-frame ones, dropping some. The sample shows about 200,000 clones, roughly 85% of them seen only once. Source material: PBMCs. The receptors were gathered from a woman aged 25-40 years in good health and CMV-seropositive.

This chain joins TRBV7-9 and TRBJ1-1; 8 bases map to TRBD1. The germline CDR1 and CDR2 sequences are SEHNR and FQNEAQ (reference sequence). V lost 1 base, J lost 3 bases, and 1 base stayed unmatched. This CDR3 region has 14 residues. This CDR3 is CASSLGQGYTEAFF. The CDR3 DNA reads TGTGCCAGCAGCTTAGGACAGGGGTACACTGAAGCTTTCTTT.

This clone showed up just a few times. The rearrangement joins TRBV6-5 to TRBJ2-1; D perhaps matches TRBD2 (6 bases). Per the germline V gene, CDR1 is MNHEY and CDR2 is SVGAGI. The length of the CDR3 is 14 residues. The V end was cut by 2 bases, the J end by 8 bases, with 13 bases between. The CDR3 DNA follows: TGTGCCAGCAGTTACGCCTTAACTAGCTATGAGCAGTTCTTC. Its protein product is CASSYALTSYEQFF.

CDR3 bases: TGTGCCAGTAGTATTGAAGCAACAGTGAACACCGGGGAGCTGTTTTTT. Translation gives CASSIEATVNTGELFF. V is TRBV19 and J is TRBJ2-2, with D hard to call. There are 16 residues in the CDR3. V was cut by 3 bases and J by 1 base, with 12 bases left in between. Germline assignment: CDR1 LNHDA and CDR2 SQIVND (reference sequence).

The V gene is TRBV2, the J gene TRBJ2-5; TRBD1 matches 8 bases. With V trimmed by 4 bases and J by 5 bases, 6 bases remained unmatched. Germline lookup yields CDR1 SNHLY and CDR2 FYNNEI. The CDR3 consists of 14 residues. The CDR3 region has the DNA TGTGCCAGCAGTGTTCCAGGGGGCATCGAGACCCAGTACTTC. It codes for CASSVPGGIETQYF. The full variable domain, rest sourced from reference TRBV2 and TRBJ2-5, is EPEVTQTPSHQVTQMGQEVILRCVPISNHLYFYWYRQILGQKVEFLVSFYNNEISEKSEIFDDQFSVERPDGSNFTLKIRSTKLEDSAMYFCASSVPGGIETQYFGPGTRLLVL.

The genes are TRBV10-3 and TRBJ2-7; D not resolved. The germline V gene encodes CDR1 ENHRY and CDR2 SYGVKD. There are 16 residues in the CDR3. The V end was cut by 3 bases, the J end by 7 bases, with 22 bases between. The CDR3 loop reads CAISERLETSPTEQYF. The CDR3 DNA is TGTGCCATCAGTGAAAGATTGGAGACGTCACCTACGGAGCAGTACTTC.

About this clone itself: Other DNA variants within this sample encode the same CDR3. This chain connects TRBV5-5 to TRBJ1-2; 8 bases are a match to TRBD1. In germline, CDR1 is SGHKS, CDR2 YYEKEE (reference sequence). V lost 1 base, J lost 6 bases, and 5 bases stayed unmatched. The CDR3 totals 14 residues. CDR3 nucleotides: TGTGCCAGCAGCTTGTGGCAGGGGGCAAATGGCTACACCTTC. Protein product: CASSLWQGANGYTF.

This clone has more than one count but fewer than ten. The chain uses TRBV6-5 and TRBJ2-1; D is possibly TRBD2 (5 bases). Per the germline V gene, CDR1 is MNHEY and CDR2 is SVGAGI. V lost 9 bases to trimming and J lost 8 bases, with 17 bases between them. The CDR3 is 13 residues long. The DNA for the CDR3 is TGTGCCAGTTCTCGCGGGTGGTGGGATGAGCAGTTCTTC. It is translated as CASSRGWWDEQFF.

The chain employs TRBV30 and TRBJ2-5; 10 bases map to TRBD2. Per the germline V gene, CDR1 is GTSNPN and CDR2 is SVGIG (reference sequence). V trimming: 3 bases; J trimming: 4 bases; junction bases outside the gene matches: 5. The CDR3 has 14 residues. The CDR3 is CAWRSSGRVETQYF. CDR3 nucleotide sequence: TGTGCCTGGAGATCAAGCGGGAGGGTAGAGACCCAGTACTTC.

The CDR3 DNA reads as TGTGCCAGCAGTACCGGGACAGACCAAACATCGCAGTACTTC. Translated: CASSTGTDQTSQYF. The chain is built from TRBV5-5 and TRBJ2-7; 7 nucleotides agree with TRBD1. The J segment lost 9 bases and the V segment lost 5 bases, leaving 14 bases of the junction unmatched. The CDR3 runs to 14 residues. CDR1 and CDR2 from the germline V gene are SGHKS and YYEKEE (reference sequence).

This CDR3 reads CASSHAPRGYEQYF. The CDR3 nucleotides are TGCGCCAGCAGTCATGCACCACGGGGTTACGAGCAGTACTTC. The chain combines TRBV4-1 with TRBJ2-7; possibly TRBD2 for D (5 bases). The CDR3 consists of 14 residues. Germline loops: CDR1 MGHRA, CDR2 YSYEKL. V gave up 6 bases and J gave up 4 bases, with 16 bases separating them.

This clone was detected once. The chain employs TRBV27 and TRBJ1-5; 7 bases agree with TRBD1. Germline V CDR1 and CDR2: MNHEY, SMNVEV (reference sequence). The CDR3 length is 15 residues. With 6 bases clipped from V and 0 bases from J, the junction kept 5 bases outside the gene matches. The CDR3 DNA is TGTGCCAGCAGGACACACAGGGGTAGCAATCAGCCCCAGCATTTT. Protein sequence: CASRTHRGSNQPQHF.

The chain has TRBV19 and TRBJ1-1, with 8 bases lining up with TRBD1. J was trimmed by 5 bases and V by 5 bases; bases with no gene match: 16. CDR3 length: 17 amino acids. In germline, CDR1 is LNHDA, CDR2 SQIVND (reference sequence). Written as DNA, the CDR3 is TGTGCCAGTAGTGTCGACCCGGCAGGGGGCTCGGGAACTGAAGCTTTCTTT. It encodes CASSVDPAGGSGTEAFF.

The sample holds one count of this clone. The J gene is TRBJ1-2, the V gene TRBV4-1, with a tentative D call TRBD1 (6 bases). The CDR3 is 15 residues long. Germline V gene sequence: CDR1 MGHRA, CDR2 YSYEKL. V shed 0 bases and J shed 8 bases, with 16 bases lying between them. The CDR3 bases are TGCGCCAGCAGCCAAGATTGGACAGCGATATCCGGCTACACCTTC. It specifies CASSQDWTAISGYTF.

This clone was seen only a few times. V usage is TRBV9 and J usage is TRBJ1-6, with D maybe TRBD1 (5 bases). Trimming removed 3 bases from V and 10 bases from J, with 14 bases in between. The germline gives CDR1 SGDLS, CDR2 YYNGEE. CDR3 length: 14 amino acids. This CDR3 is CASSEGRGKSPLHF. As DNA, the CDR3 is TGTGCCAGCAGCGAGGGACGGGGGAAATCACCCCTCCACTTT.

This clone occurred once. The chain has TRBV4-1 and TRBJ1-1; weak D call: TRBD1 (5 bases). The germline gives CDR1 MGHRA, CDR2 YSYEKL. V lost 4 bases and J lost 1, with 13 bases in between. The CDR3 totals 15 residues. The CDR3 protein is CASSPSPQGNTEAFF. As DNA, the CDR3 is TGCGCCAGCAGCCCGAGCCCCCAGGGGAACACTGAAGCTTTCTTT.

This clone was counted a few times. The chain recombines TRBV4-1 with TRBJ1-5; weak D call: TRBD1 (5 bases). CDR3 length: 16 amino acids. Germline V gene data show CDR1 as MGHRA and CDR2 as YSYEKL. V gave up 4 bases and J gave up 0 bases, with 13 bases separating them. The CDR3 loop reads CASSPMGGSSNQPQHF. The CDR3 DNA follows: TGCGCCAGCAGCCCAATGGGGGGGTCTAGCAATCAGCCCCAGCATTTT.

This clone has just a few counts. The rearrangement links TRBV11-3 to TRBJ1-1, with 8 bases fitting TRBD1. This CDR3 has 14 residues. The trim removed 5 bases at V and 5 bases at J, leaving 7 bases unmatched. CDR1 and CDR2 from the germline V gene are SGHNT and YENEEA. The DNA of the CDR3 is TGTGCCAGCAGCCCAGGGGGCGAGCTGACTGAAGCTTTCTTT. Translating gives CASSPGGELTEAFF.

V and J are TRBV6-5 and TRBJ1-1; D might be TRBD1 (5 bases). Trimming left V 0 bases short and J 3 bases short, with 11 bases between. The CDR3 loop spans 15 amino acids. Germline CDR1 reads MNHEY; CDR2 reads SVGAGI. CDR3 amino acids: CASSYSGGIDTEAFF. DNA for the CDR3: TGTGCCAGCAGTTACTCGGGGGGGATAGACACTGAAGCTTTCTTT.

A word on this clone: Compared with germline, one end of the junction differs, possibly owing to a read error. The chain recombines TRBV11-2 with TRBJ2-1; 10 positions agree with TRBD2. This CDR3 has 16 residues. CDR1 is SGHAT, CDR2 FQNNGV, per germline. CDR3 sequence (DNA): TGTGCCAGTAGCTCCCTAGCGGGAGTGCGCTACAATGAGCAGTTCTTC. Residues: CASSSLAGVRYNEQFF.

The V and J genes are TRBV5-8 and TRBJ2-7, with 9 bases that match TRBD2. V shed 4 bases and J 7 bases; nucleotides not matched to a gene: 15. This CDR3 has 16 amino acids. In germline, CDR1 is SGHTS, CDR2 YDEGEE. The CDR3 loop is CASSHLGDSGRREQYF. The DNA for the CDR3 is TGTGCCAGCAGCCACCTCGGGGATAGCGGGAGAAGGGAGCAGTACTTC. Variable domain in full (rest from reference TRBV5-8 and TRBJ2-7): EAGVTQSPTHLIKTRGQQATLRCSPISGHTSVYWYQQALGLGLQFLLWYDEGEERNRGNFPPRFSGRQFPNYSSELNVNALELEDSALYLCASSHLGDSGRREQYFGPGTRLTVT.

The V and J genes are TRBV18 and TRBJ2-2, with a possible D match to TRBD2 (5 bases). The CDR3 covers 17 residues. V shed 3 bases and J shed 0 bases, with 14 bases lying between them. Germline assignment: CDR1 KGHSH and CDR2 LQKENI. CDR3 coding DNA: TGTGCCAGCTCACCGCTCCAGAGGGTAGCGAACACCGGGGAGCTGTTTTTT. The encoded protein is CASSPLQRVANTGELFF.

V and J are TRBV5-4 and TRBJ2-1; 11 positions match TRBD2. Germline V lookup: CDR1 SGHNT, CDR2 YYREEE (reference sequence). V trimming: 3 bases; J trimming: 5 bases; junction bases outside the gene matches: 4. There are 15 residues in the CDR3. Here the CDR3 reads CASSSPGLADNEQFF. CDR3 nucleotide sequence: TGTGCCAGCAGCTCCCCGGGACTAGCGGACAATGAGCAGTTCTTC.

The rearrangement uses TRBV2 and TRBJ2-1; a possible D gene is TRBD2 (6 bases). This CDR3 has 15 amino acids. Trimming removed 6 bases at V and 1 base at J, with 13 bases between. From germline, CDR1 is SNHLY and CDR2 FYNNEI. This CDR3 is CASRPGLRSYNEQFF. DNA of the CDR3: TGTGCCAGCAGACCGGGACTGAGATCCTACAATGAGCAGTTCTTC. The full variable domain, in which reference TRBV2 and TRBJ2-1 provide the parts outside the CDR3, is EPEVTQTPSHQVTQMGQEVILRCVPISNHLYFYWYRQILGQKVEFLVSFYNNEISEKSEIFDDQFSVERPDGSNFTLKIRSTKLEDSAMYFCASRPGLRSYNEQFFGPGTRLTVL.

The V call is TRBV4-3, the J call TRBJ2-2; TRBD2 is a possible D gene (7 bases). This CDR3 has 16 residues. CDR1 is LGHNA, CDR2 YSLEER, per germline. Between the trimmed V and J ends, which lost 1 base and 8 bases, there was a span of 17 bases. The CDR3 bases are TGCGCCAGCAGCCAAGTAGGGGGGGGCGACGGAGGGGAGCTGTTTTTT. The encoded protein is CASSQVGGGDGGELFF.

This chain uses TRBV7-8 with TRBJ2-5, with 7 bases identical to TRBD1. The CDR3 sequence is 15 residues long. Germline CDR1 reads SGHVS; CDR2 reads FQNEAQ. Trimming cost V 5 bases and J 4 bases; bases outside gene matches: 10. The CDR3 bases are TGTGCCAGCAGCCCGAAACGGGACAGCCCAGAGACCCAGTACTTC. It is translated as CASSPKRDSPETQYF.

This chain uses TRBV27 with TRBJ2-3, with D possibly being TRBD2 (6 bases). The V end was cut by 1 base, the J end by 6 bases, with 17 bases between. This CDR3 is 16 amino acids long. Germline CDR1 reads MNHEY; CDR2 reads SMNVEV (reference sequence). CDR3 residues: CASSLYGGARGDTQYF. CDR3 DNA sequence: TGTGCCAGCAGTTTATATGGCGGGGCAAGAGGGGATACGCAGTATTTT.

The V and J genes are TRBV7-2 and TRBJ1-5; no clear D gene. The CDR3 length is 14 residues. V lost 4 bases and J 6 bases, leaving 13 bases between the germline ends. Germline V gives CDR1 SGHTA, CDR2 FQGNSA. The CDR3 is CASSYRHVSQPQHF. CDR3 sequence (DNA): TGTGCCAGCAGCTATCGACACGTTAGTCAGCCCCAGCATTTT.